This entry lists 29 T cell receptor beta chains sequenced from one sample in a study of blood T cell repertoires in COVID-19. Assay: immunoSEQ multiplex PCR; the TCRdb copy retains only in-frame clones and omits some. In the table there are around 79,000 clones, around 88% of which are singletons. Sample: peripheral blood. The source is a man in his 70s with active or convalescent COVID-19.

This rearrangement joins TRBV10-1 to TRBJ1-5; D is possibly TRBD1 (5 bases). The CDR3 extends over 16 amino acids. Germline V gene sequence: CDR1 WNHNN, CDR2 SYGVQD (reference sequence). V lost 4 bases and J lost 5, with 18 bases in between. The CDR3 spells CASSAGVGNFDQPQHF. The CDR3 DNA sequence: TGCGCCAGCAGTGCGGGGGTAGGGAATTTCGATCAGCCCCAGCATTTT.

This clone has only one observation. This chain connects TRBV6-1 to TRBJ2-7, with a weak D call TRBD1 (7 bases). Trimming removed 0 bases from V and 3 bases from J, with 15 bases in between. Germline V gene data show CDR1 as MNHNS and CDR2 as SASEGT. This CDR3 has 16 amino acids. The CDR3 DNA sequence: TGTGCCAGCAGTGAAGCTGGAGGGACAGCGAGCTACGAGCAGTACTTC. It is translated as CASSEAGGTASYEQYF.

The chain couples TRBV24-1 to TRBJ2-2; possible D gene TRBD2, 5 bases. CDR1 KGHDR and CDR2 SFDVKD come from the germline V gene. The CDR3 covers 15 residues. Trimming stripped 4 bases from V and 1 base from J, with 9 bases between. CDR3 coding DNA: TGTGCCACCAGTGACCGGACTCAGAACACCGGGGAGCTGTTTTTT. Protein sequence: CATSDRTQNTGELFF.

The genes are TRBV7-9 and TRBJ1-1; perhaps TRBD1 as D (5 bases). Germline V lookup: CDR1 SEHNR, CDR2 FQNEAQ (reference sequence). V was shortened by 3 bases and J by 0 bases, with 8 bases between the two germline ends. The CDR3 extends over 14 amino acids. The chain's CDR3 is CASSLGGMNTEAFF. The CDR3 DNA reads as TGTGCCAGCAGCTTGGGGGGGATGAACACTGAAGCTTTCTTT.

A single count supports this clone. The chain recombines TRBV28 with TRBJ1-1; D gene ambiguous. Deletions cut 2 bases from V and 1 base from J, with 11 bases between. From germline, CDR1 is MDHEN and CDR2 SYDVKM. The CDR3 has 15 residues. The DNA for the CDR3 is TGTGCCAGCAGTTTAGTGTGGAGGGCGAACACTGAAGCTTTCTTT. Its protein is CASSLVWRANTEAFF. The whole variable domain, remainder taken from reference TRBV28 and TRBJ1-1, is DVKVTQSSRYLVKRTGEKVFLECVQDMDHENMFWYRQDPGLGLRLIYFSYDVKMKEKGDIPEGYSVSREKKERFSLILESASTNQTSMYLCASSLVWRANTEAFFGQGTRLTVV.

The chain uses TRBV11-3 and TRBJ2-7, with D tentatively TRBD1 (6 bases). The CDR3 length is 14 residues. Trimming removed 3 bases at V and 6 bases at J, with 15 bases between. Germline V lookup: CDR1 SGHNT, CDR2 YENEEA. The CDR3 sequence: CASSFMGARSEQYF. CDR3 nucleotide sequence: TGTGCCAGCAGCTTTATGGGGGCGCGCAGCGAGCAGTACTTC.

V gene TRBV29-1 combines with J gene TRBJ1-4; tentatively, D is TRBD1 (6 bases). The CDR3 is 14 amino acids. V shed 4 bases and J shed 1 base, with 10 bases lying between them. Germline assignment: CDR1 SQVTM and CDR2 ANQGSEA. DNA for the CDR3: TGCAGCGTTGTGGGGGCAGGAACTAATGAAAAACTGTTTTTT. This translates into CSVVGAGTNEKLFF. Drawing the rest from reference TRBV29-1 and TRBJ1-4, the complete variable domain is SAVISQKPSRDICQRGTSLTIQCQVDSQVTMMFWYRQQPGQSLTLIATANQGSEATYESGFVIDKFPISRPNLTFSTLTVSNMSPEDSSIYLCSVVGAGTNEKLFFGSGTQLSVL.

The rearrangement links TRBV19 to TRBJ1-5; D is possibly TRBD1 (5 bases). Germline CDR1 is LNHDA and CDR2 is SQIVND (reference sequence). V was cut by 5 bases and J by 4 bases, with 15 bases left in between. The CDR3 spans 15 residues. The CDR3 DNA reads as TGTGCCAGTAGTGTCCCTACTGGGGGGAATCAGCCCCAGCATTTT. This sequence encodes CASSVPTGGNQPQHF.

As DNA, the CDR3 is TGTGCCAGCAGCCAAGATAAGGGTGCAGGGCGAAACACCATATATTTT. Protein product: CASSQDKGAGRNTIYF. The chain combines TRBV3-1 (or the pseudogene TRBV3-2) with TRBJ1-3; a weak D match, TRBD1 (5 bases). The V end lost 0 bases, the J end lost 5 bases, and 14 bases lay between the germline ends. This CDR3 is 16 amino acids long. Germline V gives CDR1 LGHDT, CDR2 YNNKEL (reference sequence).

This clone was seen a few times. The J gene is TRBJ1-6, the V gene TRBV15, with a weak D call TRBD1 (5 bases). Trimming pared 5 bases from V and 14 bases from J, leaving 13 bases between. This CDR3 has 12 residues. CDR1 and CDR2 from the germline V gene are LNHNV and YYDKDF (reference sequence). The CDR3 DNA is TGTGCCACCAGCGGCCAGGGAGGGGCCCTCCACTTT. Amino acids: CATSGQGGALHF.

V and J are TRBV30 and TRBJ2-1; tentatively, D is TRBD1 (7 bases). The CDR3 contains 12 residues. Trimming left V 3 bases short and J 9 bases short, with 12 bases between. CDR1 and CDR2 (germline): GTSNPN, SVGIG (reference sequence). DNA of the CDR3: TGTGCCTGGAGCAGGGGGGTAGGTGAGCAGTTCTTC. It encodes CAWSRGVGEQFF.

The V gene is TRBV2, the J gene TRBJ1-6; weak D call: TRBD1 (5 bases). Germline CDR1 SNHLY, CDR2 FYNNEI. V was pared by 4 bases and J by 8 bases, with 12 bases between. The CDR3 is 14 residues long. CDR3 protein: CASSGDSSYSPLHF. As DNA, the CDR3 is TGTGCCAGCAGTGGAGACAGTTCGTATTCACCCCTCCACTTT.

The V call is TRBV18, the J call TRBJ2-7, with D perhaps TRBD2 (6 bases). CDR1 KGHSH and CDR2 LQKENI come from the germline V gene. Between the trimmed V and J ends, which lost 2 bases and 3 bases, there was a span of 11 bases. The CDR3 has 14 amino acids. This chain's CDR3 is CASSPGLTLYEQYF. DNA of the CDR3: TGTGCCAGCTCACCAGGACTAACGCTCTACGAGCAGTACTTC.

V gene TRBV7-6 combines with J gene TRBJ1-2; 7 bases fit TRBD1. The trim removed 1 base at V and 4 bases at J, leaving 12 bases unmatched. The CDR3 consists of 17 residues. The germline gives CDR1 SGHVS, CDR2 FNYEAQ. CDR3 coding DNA: TGTGCCAGCAGCTTAGACCCCACCACAGGGGTCACCTATGGCTACACCTTC. Its translation: CASSLDPTTGVTYGYTF.

This clone was observed a few times. The chain uses TRBV7-9 and TRBJ1-1, with 7 nucleotides matching TRBD1. The germline V gene has CDR1 SEHNR and CDR2 FQNEAQ (reference sequence). The CDR3 runs to 16 residues. Trimming took 5 bases from V and 0 from J; bases not matched to a gene: 9. CDR3 residues: CASSPDREWLNTEAFF. CDR3 sequence (DNA): TGTGCCAGCAGCCCCGACAGGGAATGGTTGAACACTGAAGCTTTCTTT.

The V call is TRBV5-1, the J call TRBJ2-3; 7 bases map to TRBD2. V trimming: 4 bases; J trimming: 1 base; junction bases outside the gene matches: 18. CDR1 is SGHRS and CDR2 is YFSETQ in the germline V gene. CDR3 size: 19 residues. The CDR3 protein is CASSRSGGTRWRRTDTQYF. As DNA, the CDR3 is TGCGCCAGCAGCCGGTCGGGGGGAACAAGGTGGAGGCGCACAGATACGCAGTATTTT.

CDR3 in DNA: TGTGCCAGTAGTCCCGGGACAGGGGGTGATTCACCCCTCCACTTT. Translating gives CASSPGTGGDSPLHF. The rearrangement uses TRBV19 and TRBJ1-6, with 11 bases matching TRBD1. The V and J ends lost 5 bases and 8 bases, in that order; junction bases with no gene match: 5. Looked up from germline, CDR1 is LNHDA and CDR2 is SQIVND (reference sequence). There are 15 residues in the CDR3.

This sequence joins TRBV28 and TRBJ1-3, with D tentatively TRBD1 (5 bases). Looked up from germline, CDR1 is MDHEN and CDR2 is SYDVKM. CDR3 size: 15 residues. V gave up 7 bases and J gave up 0 bases, with 13 bases separating them. The chain's CDR3 is CASIPGAGSGNTIYF. The CDR3 region has the DNA TGTGCCAGCATTCCTGGGGCCGGCTCTGGAAACACCATATATTTT.

The J gene is TRBJ2-2, the V gene TRBV7-3, with TRBD1 as a possible D gene (6 bases). Trimming left V 2 bases short and J 5 bases short, with 12 bases between. The germline CDR1 and CDR2 sequences are SGHTA and FQGTGA. This CDR3 contains 15 residues. CDR3 sequence: CASSLDRSLTGELFF. As DNA, the CDR3 is TGTGCCAGCAGCTTAGACAGGTCTCTTACCGGGGAGCTGTTTTTT.

The V and J genes are TRBV2 and TRBJ1-5; 8 bases line up with TRBD1. Unmatched junction bases numbered 8, after V lost 6 bases and J lost 7 bases. Germline CDR1 and CDR2: SNHLY and FYNNEI. This CDR3 has 14 amino acids. CDR3 sequence: CASRGQGAGQPQHF. CDR3 bases: TGTGCCAGCAGGGGCCAGGGGGCTGGACAGCCCCAGCATTTT.

The V and J genes are TRBV30 and TRBJ1-2, with D hard to call. Germline V CDR1 and CDR2: GTSNPN, SVGIG (reference sequence). V was clipped by 4 bases and J by 2 bases, with 14 bases between them. The CDR3 has 14 residues. The CDR3 sequence is CAWTYGSLNYGYTF. CDR3 DNA sequence: TGTGCCTGGACTTATGGGAGTCTAAACTATGGCTACACCTTC.

V gene TRBV6-5 combines with J gene TRBJ2-2, with D possibly being TRBD2 (5 bases). Germline CDR1 MNHEY, CDR2 SVGAGI. CDR3 length equals 15 residues. V lost 2 bases and J lost 4, with 11 bases in between. CDR3 bases: TGTGCCAGCAGTTACCCGGATCGGGGCACCGGGGAGCTGTTTTTT. Protein: CASSYPDRGTGELFF.

The V gene is TRBV5-1, the J gene TRBJ2-1; D might be TRBD2 (5 bases). Germline V CDR1 and CDR2: SGHRS, YFSETQ. The CDR3 totals 14 residues. V lost 0 bases and J 2 bases, leaving 6 bases between the germline ends. DNA for the CDR3: TGCGCCAGCAGCTTGGACGGGGCCTACAATGAGCAGTTCTTC. Its protein is CASSLDGAYNEQFF. The full variable domain, completed using reference TRBV5-1 and TRBJ2-1, is KAGVTQTPRYLIKTRGQQVTLSCSPISGHRSVSWYQQTPGQGLQFLFEYFSETQRNKGNFPGRFSGRQFSNSRSEMNVSTLELGDSALYLCASSLDGAYNEQFFGPGTRLTVL.

The rearrangement joins TRBV30 to TRBJ1-1; D remains unclear. This CDR3 spans 13 amino acids. Germline V gene sequence: CDR1 GTSNPN, CDR2 SVGIG (reference sequence). V shed 1 base and J shed 4 bases, with 10 bases lying between them. CDR3 in amino acids: CAWSALKSTEAFF. The CDR3 bases are TGTGCCTGGAGTGCCCTGAAGAGCACTGAAGCTTTCTTT.

The chain is built from TRBV5-4 and TRBJ2-3; 10 bases fit TRBD2. CDR3 length: 17 amino acids. Trimming cost V 4 bases and J 1 base; bases outside gene matches: 9. Germline values: CDR1 SGHNT, CDR2 YYREEE (reference sequence). Written as DNA, the CDR3 is TGTGCCAGCAGCCCGAGGGGAGGGACTAGCGGCACAGATACGCAGTATTTT. Its protein product is CASSPRGGTSGTDTQYF. Using reference TRBV5-4 and TRBJ2-3 for the parts outside the CDR3, the full variable domain is ETGVTQSPTHLIKTRGQQVTLRCSSQSGHNTVSWYQQALGQGPQFIFQYYREEENGRGNFPPRFSGLQFPNYSSELNVNALELDDSALYLCASSPRGGTSGTDTQYFGPGTRLTVL.

The rearrangement joins TRBV7-2 to TRBJ2-7; possible D gene TRBD1, 6 bases. This CDR3 is 14 amino acids long. CDR1 is SGHTA, CDR2 FQGNSA, per germline. With 7 bases removed from V and 5 bases from J, the gap between germline ends came to 18 bases. CDR3 sequence (DNA): TGTGCCAGCACCATTGGACAGTTCCTCGACGAGCAGTACTTC. This gives the protein CASTIGQFLDEQYF. Filled out from reference TRBV7-2 and TRBJ2-7, the complete variable domain reads GAGVSQSPSNKVTEKGKDVELRCDPISGHTALYWYRQSLGQGLEFLIYFQGNSAPDKSGLPSDRFSAERTGGSVSTLTIQRTQQEDSAVYLCASTIGQFLDEQYFGPGTRLTVT.

This clone was seen only once. The chain has TRBV5-8 and TRBJ2-2; TRBD2 agrees at 9 bases. Germline CDR1 is SGHTS and CDR2 is YDEGEE. V gave up 4 bases and J gave up 7 bases; unmatched junction bases: 11. There are 16 residues in the CDR3. The CDR3 DNA follows: TGTGCCAGCAGCCCCCTAGCGGGACGGAGGGACGGGGAGCTGTTTTTT. This encodes CASSPLAGRRDGELFF.

CDR3 protein: CASSYQGPHSYEQYF. CDR3 coding DNA: TGTGCCAGCAGTTATCAGGGTCCCCACTCCTACGAGCAGTACTTC. The rearrangement joins TRBV6-5 to TRBJ2-7; TRBD1 is a possible D gene (5 bases). The germline V gene has CDR1 MNHEY and CDR2 SVGAGI. Between the trimmed V and J ends, which lost 3 bases and 0 bases, there was a span of 12 bases. This CDR3 has 15 amino acids.

The rearrangement uses TRBV6-5 and TRBJ1-6; D gene unclear. The CDR3 has 14 residues. The V and J ends lost 4 bases and 9 bases respectively, with 13 bases between them. Per germline, CDR1 MNHEY and CDR2 SVGAGI. The CDR3 loop is CASSSRASGSPLHF. The DNA of the CDR3 is TGTGCCAGCAGTTCTCGGGCCAGCGGTTCACCCCTCCACTTT.